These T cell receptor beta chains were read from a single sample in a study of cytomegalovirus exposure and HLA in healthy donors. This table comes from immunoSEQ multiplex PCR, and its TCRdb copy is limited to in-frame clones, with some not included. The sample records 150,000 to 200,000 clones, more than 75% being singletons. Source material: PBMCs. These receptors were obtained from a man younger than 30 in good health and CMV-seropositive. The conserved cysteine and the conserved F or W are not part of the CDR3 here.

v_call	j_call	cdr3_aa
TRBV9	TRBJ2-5	AGSRGTSQETQY
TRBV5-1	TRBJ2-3	ASSSTGGWDTQY
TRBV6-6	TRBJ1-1	ASSYKTGMNTEAF
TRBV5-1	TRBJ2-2	ASSLDISGAGELF
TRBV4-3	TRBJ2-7	ASSQVLRTRSYEQY
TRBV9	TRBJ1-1	ASSVDRDTEAF
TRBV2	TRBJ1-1	ASMKSQIGVQGQTEAF
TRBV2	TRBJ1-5	ASTTGENQPQH
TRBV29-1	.	SGGTGEYEQY
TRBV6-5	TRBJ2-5	ASSSQGGETQY
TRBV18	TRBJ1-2	ASSPVGDIYGYT
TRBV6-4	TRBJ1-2	ASSGDSGYGYT
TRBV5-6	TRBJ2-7	ASSLDGGHPSYEQY
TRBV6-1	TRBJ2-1	ASSESSGSFYNEQF
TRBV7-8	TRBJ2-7	ASSSFSGTGALEQY
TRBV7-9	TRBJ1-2	SSTGGEGPYGYT
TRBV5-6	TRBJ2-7	ASSYGQNYEQY
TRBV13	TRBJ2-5	ASSLELGLEHQETQY
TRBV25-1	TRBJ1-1	ASSDTGGTEAF
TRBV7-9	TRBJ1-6	SSSLVAGGPQFLH
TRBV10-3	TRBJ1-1	AEGHLNTEAF
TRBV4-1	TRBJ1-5	ASSQADISNQPQH
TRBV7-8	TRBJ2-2	ASSLTGVTGELF
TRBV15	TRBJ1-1	ATSRDRAGPGGTEAF
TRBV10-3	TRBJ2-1	AISPTSGGAVEQF
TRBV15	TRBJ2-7	ATAPVLSYEQY
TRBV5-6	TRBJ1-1	ASSLRTVNTEAF
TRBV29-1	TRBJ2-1	SVEALAEGLEQF
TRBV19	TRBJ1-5	ASNPSLAGQPQH
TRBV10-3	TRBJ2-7	ATGLAGRYEQY
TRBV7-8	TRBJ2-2	ASSLSGSGRGTGELF
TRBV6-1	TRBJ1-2	ASSADQGRVGGYT
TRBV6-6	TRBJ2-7	ASSLRWSSYEQY
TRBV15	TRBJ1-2	ATSIDTYGYT
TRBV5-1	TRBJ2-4	ASSLRPGGTTKNIQY
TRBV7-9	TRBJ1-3	ASSFTGLPGNTIY
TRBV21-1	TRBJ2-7	ASSKVWGQSYEQY
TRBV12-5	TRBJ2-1	ASGSGTGLSRNEQF
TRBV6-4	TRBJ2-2	ASSAQGPTGELF
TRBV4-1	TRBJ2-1	ASSQDLRLLLGNEQF
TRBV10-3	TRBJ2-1	AISDWDRYYNEQF
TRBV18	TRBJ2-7	ASSFPGAYEQY
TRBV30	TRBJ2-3	AGIAGGSTDTQY
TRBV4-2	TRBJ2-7	ASSQVRTGGYEQY
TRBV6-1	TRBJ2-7	ASSNYGTSGYEQY
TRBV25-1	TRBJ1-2	ASSGGNQWGSGYT
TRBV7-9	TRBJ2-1	SSSLSSTGVGPYNEQF
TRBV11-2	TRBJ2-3	ASSLSGGTDTQY
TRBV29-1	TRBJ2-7	SVEDRGRYEQY
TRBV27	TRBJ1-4	ASSSWGAGGEKLF
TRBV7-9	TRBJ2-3	SSTPGDTQY
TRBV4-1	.	ASSQENGLATSYEQY
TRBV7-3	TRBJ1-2	ASSADIGYGYT
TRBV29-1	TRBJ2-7	SVAGRPAYEQY
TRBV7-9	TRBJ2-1	ASSFRTSGDNEQF
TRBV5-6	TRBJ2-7	ASSSTGREQY
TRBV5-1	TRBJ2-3	ASSLEQGSTDTQY
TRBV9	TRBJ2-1	ASSVALQEINEQF
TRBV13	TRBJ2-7	ASSLGQGGYYEQY
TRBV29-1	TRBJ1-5	SVQKSRGGNQPQH